This T cell receptor (beta chain) was sequenced in a study of memory CD4+ T cells and cytomegalovirus serostatus. Study context: This sample comes from healthy Belgian adults, about 10 CMV seropositive, 24 seronegative. Study conclusions and caveats: Repertoires predicted CMV serostatus with median bootstrapped AUC of about 0.96.

Note on this clone: Antigen unknown.

Here immunoSEQ multiplex PCR was the method, and the copy in TCRdb shows in-frame clones only, minus some. The sample lists under 75,000 clones; 80% were seen once. Per the germline V gene, CDR1 is SNHLY and CDR2 is FYNNEI. The V end lost 3 bases, the J end lost 0 bases, and 2 bases lay between the germline ends. The CDR3 is 12 residues long. The sort gate was single viable CD3+CD4+CD8-CD45RO+ cells for memory CD4+ T cells. CD4+ T cells were isolated by positive magnetic selection. The sequence was collected from an adult in good health and CMV-seronegative. Some clones in this sample may be carry-over from other donors' samples. The chain has TRBV2 and TRBJ2-5; the D is unclear. The sequenced sample consisted of memory CD4+ T cells from blood. For the CDR3, the DNA is TGTGCCAGCAGTGAGAACCAAGAGACCCAGTACTTC. Amino acid sequence: CASSENQETQYF. Drawing the rest from reference TRBV2 and TRBJ2-5, the complete variable domain is EPEVTQTPSHQVTQMGQEVILRCVPISNHLYFYWYRQILGQKVEFLVSFYNNEISEKSEIFDDQFSVERPDGSNFTLKIRSTKLEDSAMYFCASSENQETQYFGPGTRLLVL.